The rows below give T cell receptor beta chains drawn from one sample of a study of cytotoxic CD8 clonotypes in ibrutinib-treated CLL. Clones were read by immunoSEQ multiplex PCR, and TCRdb kept only the in-frame ones, dropping some. The data show approximately 320,000 clones, approximately 67% seen once. Sample: PBMCs, taken after 36 months of ibrutinib treatment. The receptors were sampled from a human donor with chronic lymphocytic leukemia. Both conserved end residues are part of each CDR3. The D gene is left open where the match is weak. Clone size is shown for a subset of rows, as once, few, many or a class of expanded clone.

TRBJ2-7	NA	NA	TRBV6-5	CASSEIGDGQYF	TGTGCCAGCAGTGAAATTGGGGATGGGCAGTACTTC
TRBJ2-7	few	TRBD1	TRBV4-1	CASSQGQGLYEQYF	TGCGCCAGCAGCCAAGGACAGGGCCTCTACGAGCAGTACTTC
TRBJ2-7	NA	NA	TRBV5-4	CASSRRDGSYEQYF	TGTGCCAGCAGCCGCCGGGACGGATCCTACGAGCAGTACTTC
TRBJ1-2	NA	NA	TRBV6-1	CASRGGGYDSYTF	TGTGCCAGCAGGGGTGGTGGCTATGATAGCTACACCTTC
TRBJ2-7	NA	NA	TRBV2	CASSDLAAEQYF	TGTGCCAGCAGTGATTTAGCTGCCGAGCAGTACTTC
TRBJ2-1	NA	TRBD1	TRBV12-5	CASRDRDVHEQFF	TGTGCTAGCCGGGACAGGGATGTCCATGAGCAGTTCTTC
TRBJ2-7	few	TRBD1	TRBV5-6	CASSPRDREKEQYF	TGTGCCAGCAGCCCAAGGGACAGGGAGAAAGAGCAGTACTTC
TRBJ1-2	once	NA	TRBV7-2	CASSLTLLEGYTF	TGTGCCAGCAGCTTAACCCTGTTGGAGGGCTACACCTTC
TRBJ2-7	NA	NA	TRBV12-2	CASRFPGVSGRPASSYEQYF	TGTGCAAGTCGCTTCCCCGGGGTAAGCGGGAGGCCTGCAAGCTCCTACGAGCAGTACTTC
TRBJ2-2	NA	TRBD2	TRBV5-1	CASSVAGSNTGELFF	TGCGCCAGCAGCGTAGCGGGGTCGAACACCGGGGAGCTGTTTTTT
TRBJ2-7	NA	NA	TRBV18	CASSQLAHEQYF	TGTGCCAGCTCGCAACTAGCCCACGAGCAGTACTTC
TRBJ1-6	NA	TRBD1	TRBV4-2	CASSQDPRTGDSPLHF	TGTGCCAGCAGCCAAGATCCTCGGACAGGGGACTCACCCCTCCACTTT
TRBJ2-3	NA	TRBD2	TRBV5-1	CASRLAGLSDTQYF	TGCGCCAGCAGACTAGCGGGACTATCAGATACGCAGTATTTT
TRBJ1-2	NA	TRBD1	TRBV28	CASIQGGDYGYTF	TGTGCCAGCATACAGGGGGGTGACTATGGCTACACCTTC